This is a list of T cell receptor beta chains from one sample in a study of PD-L1 blockade in urothelial cancer. The table came from immunoSEQ multiplex PCR; TCRdb's copy has only in-frame clones and leaves some out. The sample lists about 36,000 clones, approximately 40% occurring once. Sequences were derived from tumor tissue, sampled before atezolizumab (anti-PD-L1) treatment. The receptors stem from a man aged 55-75 years with urothelial cancer. Each CDR3 is given with its conserved first and last residue. The order of the fields is clone size, J gene, V gene, D gene, CDR3 protein, CDR3 DNA. The D gene is left open where the match is weak. A clone size is listed for some rows: how often the clone was seen (once, few, many), or a class if it is expanded.

clone_size: .; j_call: TRBJ1-1; v_call: TRBV15; d_call: .; cdr3_aa: CATSRDILNTEAFF; cdr3_nt: TGTGCCACCAGCAGGGACATCTTGAACACTGAAGCTTTCTTT
clone_size: .; j_call: TRBJ2-3; v_call: TRBV18; d_call: .; cdr3_aa: CASSPGGARADTQYF; cdr3_nt: TGTGCCAGCTCACCGGGCGGGGCGAGGGCAGATACGCAGTATTTT
clone_size: .; j_call: TRBJ2-5; v_call: TRBV25-1; d_call: TRBD2; cdr3_aa: CASSEGRVAETQYF; cdr3_nt: TGTGCCAGCAGTGAGGGGAGGGTAGCAGAGACCCAGTACTTC
clone_size: .; j_call: TRBJ2-1; v_call: TRBV6-8; d_call: TRBD2; cdr3_aa: CAISRTSGTENEQFF; cdr3_nt: TGTGCCATCAGCCGGACTAGCGGGACGGAGAATGAGCAGTTCTTC
clone_size: .; j_call: TRBJ2-7; v_call: TRBV9; d_call: TRBD2; cdr3_aa: CASSGGTSGIYEQYF; cdr3_nt: TGTGCCAGCAGCGGGGGGACTAGCGGGATTTACGAGCAGTACTTC
clone_size: few; j_call: TRBJ2-7; v_call: TRBV28; d_call: .; cdr3_aa: CASSLRGENEQYF; cdr3_nt: TGTGCCAGCAGTTTAAGGGGCGAGAACGAGCAGTACTTC
clone_size: .; j_call: TRBJ1-3; v_call: TRBV30; d_call: .; cdr3_aa: CAWSPTGNTIYF; cdr3_nt: TGTGCCTGGAGTCCCACCGGAAACACCATATATTTT
clone_size: few; j_call: TRBJ2-3; v_call: TRBV28; d_call: .; cdr3_aa: CASSLSVRRSAADTQYF; cdr3_nt: TGTGCCAGCAGTTTATCGGTAAGGAGGTCAGCCGCAGATACGCAGTATTTT
clone_size: .; j_call: TRBJ1-1; v_call: TRBV29-1; d_call: .; cdr3_aa: CSVEETVLEAFF; cdr3_nt: TGCAGCGTTGAAGAGACGGTCCTTGAAGCTTTCTTT
clone_size: .; j_call: TRBJ1-1; v_call: TRBV28; d_call: TRBD1; cdr3_aa: CASSGGTANTEAFF; cdr3_nt: TGTGCCAGCAGCGGTGGGACAGCTAACACTGAAGCTTTCTTT